This T cell receptor (beta chain) was profiled in a study of human T cells and chemical hapten exposure. Overall study context: Per-sample variation in TCR yield stemmed mainly from small pooled library volume differences. Findings of the study overall: Unchanged with DPC sensitization were TCRs above 1 in 1000 frequency.

Unique molecular identifiers were linked by the library to individual cDNA molecules. Per the original methods: Sequenced samples showed a median of roughly 99,000 TCRs each, with counts running from about 20,000 to 690,000. TCRdb reprocessed the RACE reads via MiXCR and lists one record per CDR3 protein. These V and J calls originate from TCRdb's pipeline instead of the authors' own analysis. The table has tens of thousands of distinct CDR3 sequences, around 4.5% seen once. This clonotype was recorded many times. Its specificity is unknown. The sample's time point: healthy volunteer bleed at 2 weeks. The total RNA was obtained from whole blood that was not fractionated. The sequenced sample was whole blood. This clonotype originated in a human donor in good health. Some clones in this sample may be carry-over from other donors' samples.

CDR3 region: CASSHLKGDGRGGYTF. The DNA for the CDR3 is TGCGCCAGCAGCCACCTCAAAGGGGACGGCCGGGGTGGCTACACCTTC. The chain combines TRBV4-1 with TRBJ1-2; D is possibly TRBD1 (5 bases). This CDR3 region has 16 residues. Trimming removed 3 bases from V and 7 bases from J, with 21 bases in between. Per germline, CDR1 MGHRA and CDR2 YSYEKL.